This T cell receptor (beta chain) was observed in a study of blood T cell repertoires in COVID-19. This CDR3 spans 16 amino acids. The germline CDR1 and CDR2 sequences are SGHRS and YFSETQ. V dropped 4 bases and J dropped 3; count of bases not matched to a gene: 12. The repertoire was sequenced with immunoSEQ multiplex PCR; TCRdb's copy has only in-frame clones and lacks some. The table records about 130,000 clones, over 80% of them present only once. The TCR originated in a man aged 55-75 years with acute or convalescent COVID-19. This chain links TRBV5-1 with TRBJ2-7, with 8 bases matching TRBD1. What was sequenced was peripheral blood. CDR3 DNA: TGCGCCAGCAGCGGACTGACAGGGGAGAGGATCTACGAGCAGTACTTC. Protein product: CASSGLTGERIYEQYF.